This TCR beta chain was profiled in a study of T cells in Graves' hyperthyroidism and ophthalmopathy. This clonotype was seen repeatedly, ten times or more. As yet, its antigen is unknown. Study-wide findings and caveats: Most clonotypes expanded in thyroid above 0.001 were likewise present in blood.

V was cut by 7 bases and J by 4 bases, with 13 bases left in between. Germline-derived CDR1 and CDR2 are MNHEY and SVGAGI. CDR3 length equals 13 residues. The TCR beta CDR3 regions underwent amplification using RNA transcripts as the source. Using the HTBI primer set, a first-round RT-PCR was run on the TCR CDR3. TCRdb re-derived calls from the multiplex PCR reads in MiXCR, one entry per CDR3 protein. The sample has approximately 700,000 distinct CDR3 sequences, 45% seen once. The V call is TRBV6-5, the J call TRBJ1-2; tentative D call: TRBD1 (5 bases). The sequence came from an adult man with Graves' disease, either hyperthyroidism or ophthalmopathy (not recorded which). Sequenced: peripheral blood or thyroid tissue (not recorded which). CDR3 DNA: TGTGCCAGCACCCAGGGAGTTTCCTATGGCTACACCTTC. Translating gives CASTQGVSYGYTF.